The 21 T cell receptor beta chains below were found in one sample sequenced in a study of identical twins. TCRdb reprocessed the 5' RACE reads via MiXCR and lists one record per CDR3 protein. The sample has some 240,000 distinct CDR3 sequences; around 8% are singletons. This same sample was also part of a study on yellow fever vaccine responses in identical twins.

Sequencing input: CD8+ T cells sorted from blood. The receptors come from a woman aged 18-29 years in good health.

This clonotype showed up many times. The genes are TRBV29-1 and TRBJ2-1; no definite D call. Trimming removed 2 bases from V and 4 bases from J, with 9 bases in between. The germline V gene has CDR1 SQVTM and CDR2 ANQGSEA. The CDR3 is 13 amino acids. Here the CDR3 DNA reads TGCAGCGTTGAACTGGTCTCATACAATGAGCAGTTCTTC. This encodes CSVELVSYNEQFF.

This clonotype was counted ten times or more. The chain couples TRBV7-8 to TRBJ2-3; no definite D call. The V gene's germline CDR1 is SGHVS and CDR2 FQNEAQ. V was trimmed by 5 bases and J by 2 bases, leaving 14 bases between them. The CDR3 is 15 residues long. The CDR3 bases are TGTGCCAGCAGCCCAACCCCTCGGACCACAGATACGCAGTATTTT. This sequence encodes CASSPTPRTTDTQYF.

This clonotype has at least ten counts. The genes are TRBV4-3 and TRBJ2-7; no definite D call. The V end lost 2 bases, the J end lost 7 bases, and 15 bases lay between the germline ends. The CDR3 contains 14 residues. Germline assignment: CDR1 LGHNA and CDR2 YSLEER. As DNA, the CDR3 is TGCGCCAGCAGCCAATGGAAGGAGTATGGGGAGCAGTACTTC. Translated, it gives CASSQWKEYGEQYF.

V and J are TRBV20-1 and TRBJ2-1, with D possibly being TRBD2 (5 bases). V dropped 3 bases and J dropped 9 bases, with 24 bases sitting between them. Germline V gives CDR1 DFQATT, CDR2 SNEGSKA (reference sequence). The CDR3 has 16 amino acids. CDR3 loop: CSARGLGLGAGGEQFF. CDR3 sequence (DNA): TGCAGTGCTAGGGGCCTTGGACTCGGTGCGGGTGGTGAGCAGTTCTTC.

V usage is TRBV4-2 and J usage is TRBJ2-5; 13 bases map to TRBD2. In germline, CDR1 is LGHNA, CDR2 YNFKEQ. The length of the CDR3 is 16 residues. J lost 5 bases, V lost 2 bases, and 5 bases had no gene match. The CDR3 region is CASSQTGTSGEETQYF. The CDR3 DNA is TGTGCCAGCAGCCAAACCGGGACTAGCGGGGAGGAGACCCAGTACTTC.

The sample holds many counts of this clonotype. The V gene is TRBV11-2, the J gene TRBJ2-1; possible D gene TRBD2, 6 bases. The CDR3 is made up of 13 amino acids. Between the trimmed V and J ends, which lost 9 bases and 7 bases, there was a span of 16 bases. The germline V gene encodes CDR1 SGHAT and CDR2 FQNNGV. CDR3 residues: CASRAGGGNEQFF. As DNA, the CDR3 is TGTGCCAGTAGAGCGGGCGGTGGAAATGAGCAGTTCTTC.

This clonotype was counted many times. The CDR3 region is CASSQDLPGELFF. CDR3 nucleotides: TGTGCCAGCAGCCAAGATCTCCCCGGGGAGCTGTTTTTT. This sequence joins TRBV4-2 and TRBJ2-2; D gene uncertain. The CDR3 is 13 amino acids. V lost 0 bases and J 6 bases, leaving 5 bases between the germline ends. CDR1 LGHNA and CDR2 YNFKEQ come from the germline V gene.

This clonotype turned up a few times. The rearrangement joins TRBV27 to TRBJ2-3; 7 positions match TRBD1. Germline V gene lookup returns CDR1 MNHEY and CDR2 SMNVEV (reference sequence). V lost 1 base and J lost 7; bases outside the gene matches: 23. The CDR3 length is 20 residues. The CDR3 DNA reads TGTGCCAGCAGTTTATTAGTAGGGGGACAGTTTCCAGAGGGTGTTAATACGCAGTATTTT. It specifies CASSLLVGGQFPEGVNTQYF.

This clonotype was seen ten or more times. The rearrangement links TRBV10-3 to TRBJ1-2, with a tentative D call TRBD1 (5 bases). The CDR3 length is 15 residues. V lost 0 bases to trimming and J lost 4 bases, with 12 bases between them. CDR1 and CDR2 from the germline V gene are ENHRY and SYGVKD. The CDR3 nucleotides read TGTGCCATCAGTGAGTCGAAGGGGTCCTCCTATGGCTACACCTTC. Residues: CAISESKGSSYGYTF.

A few counts support this clonotype. V is TRBV27 and J is TRBJ2-3; perhaps D is TRBD1 or TRBD2 (5 bases each). The germline CDR1 and CDR2 sequences are MNHEY and SMNVEV (reference sequence). The CDR3 totals 15 residues. The V and J ends lost 7 bases and 0 bases respectively, with 14 bases between them. The CDR3: CASTLRGLSTDTQYF. The CDR3 nucleotides read TGTGCCAGCACACTCCGGGGCCTTAGCACAGATACGCAGTATTTT.

This clonotype was recorded a few times. The gene calls are TRBV5-6 and TRBJ2-3; 7 nucleotides line up with TRBD2. The CDR3 is 13 residues long. V was clipped by 3 bases and J by 6 bases; unmatched bases: 4. Germline lookup yields CDR1 SGHDT and CDR2 YYEEEE. CDR3 DNA sequence: TGTGCCAGCAGCTCGACTAGCCTGGATACGCAGTATTTT. This gives the protein CASSSTSLDTQYF.

This clonotype was observed a few times. V is TRBV16 and J is TRBJ2-1, with no clear D. This CDR3 contains 16 residues. From germline, CDR1 is KGHSY and CDR2 FQNENV. The V gene lost 0 bases and the J gene lost 3 bases, with 12 bases spanning the gap. The CDR3 sequence: CASSQSAQIIYNEQFF. DNA of the CDR3: TGTGCCAGCAGCCAATCCGCACAGATAATCTACAATGAGCAGTTCTTC.

The chain employs TRBV27 and TRBJ2-5; no firm D call. Germline CDR1 is MNHEY and CDR2 is SMNVEV (reference sequence). V shed 3 bases and J shed 1 base, with 6 bases lying between them. This CDR3 region has 13 residues. The CDR3 region is CASSFGSQETQYF. CDR3 nucleotides: TGTGCCAGCAGTTTCGGGTCCCAAGAGACCCAGTACTTC.

This clonotype has just a few counts. V usage is TRBV27 and J usage is TRBJ2-6; D assignment may be TRBD1 or TRBD2 (5 bases each). Between the trimmed V and J ends, which lost 6 bases and 0 bases, there was a span of 9 bases. In germline, CDR1 is MNHEY, CDR2 SMNVEV (reference sequence). CDR3 length: 15 amino acids. DNA of the CDR3: TGTGCCAGCAGCGGGGCCCTCTCTGGGGCCAACGTCCTGACTTTC. It is translated as CASSGALSGANVLTF.

The chain joins TRBV29-1 to TRBJ2-1, with D maybe TRBD1 (5 bases). The germline V gene encodes CDR1 SQVTM and CDR2 ANQGSEA. The V and J ends lost 6 bases and 5 bases respectively, with 14 bases between them. The CDR3 length is 13 residues. CDR3 sequence: CSVQEPDNNEQFF. The CDR3, as DNA: TGCAGCGTACAGGAGCCGGATAACAATGAGCAGTTCTTC.

The chain links TRBV7-9 to TRBJ1-3; 7 bases fit TRBD1. There are 16 residues in the CDR3. Trimming took 5 bases from V and 1 from J; bases not matched to a gene: 8. Germline V gives CDR1 SEHNR, CDR2 FQNEAQ (reference sequence). CDR3 loop: CASSPPDRVSGNTIYF. The CDR3 region has the DNA TGTGCCAGCAGCCCCCCCGACAGGGTGTCTGGAAACACCATATATTTT.

The table lists this clonotype with a few counts. This chain joins TRBV28 and TRBJ2-1; 9 nucleotides agree with TRBD1. The CDR3 runs to 16 residues. Germline loops: CDR1 MDHEN, CDR2 SYDVKM. V lost 7 bases, J lost 7 bases, and 14 bases stayed unmatched. The CDR3 DNA sequence: TGTGCCAGCACTAGTCTTCCGGGACAGGGAAAAAATGAGCAGTTCTTC. This gives the protein CASTSLPGQGKNEQFF.

The chain recombines TRBV6-2 or TRBV6-3 with TRBJ1-2; TRBD1 aligns across 9 bases. Trimming removed 6 bases from V and 5 bases from J; junction bases left unmatched: 7. There are 14 residues in the CDR3. Germline CDR1 and CDR2: MNHEY and SVGEGT. Written as DNA, the CDR3 is TGTGCCAGCAGATCCAGGGACAGGGCTTATGGCTACACCTTC. Its protein is CASRSRDRAYGYTF.

This clonotype was observed at least ten times. The rearrangement joins TRBV27 to TRBJ2-2, with TRBD1 matching over 9 bases. The CDR3 consists of 16 residues. V was clipped by 5 bases and J by 1 base; unmatched bases: 5. The germline CDR1 and CDR2 sequences are MNHEY and SMNVEV (reference sequence). The CDR3 here is CASSLQGAVNTGELFF. The CDR3 region has the DNA TGTGCCAGCAGTCTACAGGGGGCGGTGAACACCGGGGAGCTGTTTTTT.

In this sample, this clonotype turned up a few times. The V gene is TRBV29-1, the J gene TRBJ2-1; either TRBD1 or TRBD2 may fit D (5 bases each). The ends were cut back, 4 bases at V and 9 bases at J, with 13 bases in the middle. This CDR3 is 12 amino acids long. Germline CDR1 reads SQVTM; CDR2 reads ANQGSEA. CDR3 coding DNA: TGCAGCGTTGTTGGGACCCCAAGTGAGCAGTTCTTC. Protein product: CSVVGTPSEQFF.

This clonotype showed up just a few times. The chain couples TRBV20-1 to TRBJ2-5; D possibly corresponds to TRBD1 (5 bases). Germline loops: CDR1 DFQATT, CDR2 SNEGSKA (reference sequence). Trimming pared 6 bases from V and 1 base from J, leaving 12 bases between. This CDR3 is 13 amino acids long. The CDR3 loop reads CSARTGLQETQYF. Written as DNA, the CDR3 is TGCAGTGCCCGAACAGGCCTCCAAGAGACCCAGTACTTC.